Following are 12 T cell receptor beta chains from one sample sequenced in a study of cytomegalovirus exposure and HLA in healthy donors. PCR primers comprised 60 Vbeta and 13 Jbeta primers. Generated by immunoSEQ multiplex PCR, the TCRdb table keeps only in-frame clones and is missing some. Of under 200,000 clones listed, roughly 76% are singletons. The source material was PBMCs. These TCRs come from a human donor in good health.

The chain employs TRBV5-8 and TRBJ2-5; the D is unclear. Trimming stripped 1 base from V and 5 bases from J, with 9 bases between. The CDR3 is 13 residues long. The V gene's germline CDR1 is SGHTS and CDR2 YDEGEE. CDR3 bases: TGTGCCAGCAGCTTGCGCTGGGCGGAGACCCAGTACTTC. Protein: CASSLRWAETQYF.

The V and J genes are TRBV4-1 and TRBJ2-1; the match to TRBD2 covers 9 bases. Trimming took 0 bases from V and 5 from J; bases not matched to a gene: 8. The CDR3 extends over 17 amino acids. The germline V gene encodes CDR1 MGHRA and CDR2 YSYEKL. This chain's CDR3 is CASSQDQGGGADNEQFF. CDR3 nucleotides: TGCGCCAGCAGCCAAGATCAGGGCGGGGGGGCCGACAATGAGCAGTTCTTC.

CDR3 protein: CASSPGTPSSGANVLTF. The CDR3 nucleotides read TGTGCCAGCTCACCGGGGACACCTAGCTCTGGGGCCAACGTCCTGACTTTC. The chain joins TRBV18 to TRBJ2-6; TRBD1 might be the D (6 bases). V was shortened by 3 bases and J by 0 bases, with 12 bases between the two germline ends. Germline V gene data show CDR1 as KGHSH and CDR2 as LQKENI. This CDR3 region has 17 residues.

This clone came up a few times. This rearrangement joins TRBV2 to TRBJ2-1; D not certain. This CDR3 is 14 amino acids long. Germline V gene data show CDR1 as SNHLY and CDR2 as FYNNEI. The V end lost 2 bases, the J end lost 5 bases, and 10 bases lay between the germline ends. This CDR3 is CASSELGLDNEQFF. The CDR3 DNA sequence: TGTGCCAGCAGTGAATTGGGCTTGGACAATGAGCAGTTCTTC.

The chain employs TRBV7-9 and TRBJ2-3; D perhaps matches TRBD2 (5 bases). V dropped 5 bases and J dropped 4 bases, with 22 bases sitting between them. CDR1 is SEHNR, CDR2 FQNEAQ, per germline (reference sequence). This CDR3 comprises 17 residues. In DNA, the CDR3 is TGTGCCAGCAGCCCGAGCCCGGGAAAAGTTTCATCAGATACGCAGTATTTT. It yields the protein CASSPSPGKVSSDTQYF.

The V call is TRBV27, the J call TRBJ2-5; 7 nucleotides align to TRBD2. The germline CDR1 and CDR2 sequences are MNHEY and SMNVEV (reference sequence). J lost 4 bases, V lost 4 bases, and 6 bases had no gene match. The CDR3 loop spans 14 amino acids. CDR3 DNA: TGTGCCAGCAGTTGGGTGGGGGGGGGAGAGACCCAGTACTTC. It specifies CASSWVGGGETQYF.

The chain links TRBV6-5 to TRBJ2-1, with 8 bases identical to TRBD2. Germline-derived CDR1 and CDR2 are MNHEY and SVGAGI. J was trimmed by 6 bases and V by 6 bases; bases with no gene match: 10. CDR3 length: 15 amino acids. CDR3 residues: CASSLLAAPSNEQFF. In DNA form, the CDR3 reads TGTGCCAGCAGCCTACTAGCGGCTCCCTCCAATGAGCAGTTCTTC.

The chain joins TRBV13 to TRBJ2-3; D gene ambiguous. The ends were cut back, 1 base at V and 5 bases at J, with 7 bases in the middle. Germline V CDR1 and CDR2: PRHDT, FYEKMQ (reference sequence). The CDR3 length is 13 residues. The CDR3, as DNA: TGTGCCAGCAGCTTAGAAACGCGAGATACGCAGTATTTT. Translating it yields CASSLETRDTQYF.

The chain employs TRBV19 and TRBJ2-1, with TRBD1 matching 10 bases. Germline values: CDR1 LNHDA, CDR2 SQIVND (reference sequence). J lost 1 base, V lost 3 bases, and 6 bases had no gene match. This CDR3 region has 17 residues. The CDR3 DNA reads TGTGCCAGTAGTATTTTCGGGACAGGGGTTTCCTACAATGAGCAGTTCTTC. Its translation: CASSIFGTGVSYNEQFF. The full variable domain, rest sourced from reference TRBV19 and TRBJ2-1, is DGGITQSPKYLFRKEGQNVTLSCEQNLNHDAMYWYRQDPGQGLRLIYYSQIVNDFQKGDIAEGYSVSREKKESFPLTVTSAQKNPTAFYLCASSIFGTGVSYNEQFFGPGTRLTVL.

This chain links TRBV7-2 with TRBJ1-2, with D possibly being TRBD1 (6 bases). The length of the CDR3 is 14 residues. The V gene lost 7 bases and the J gene lost 5 bases, with 17 bases spanning the gap. Per the germline V gene, CDR1 is SGHTA and CDR2 is FQGNSA. The CDR3 sequence: CASIQDRIGYGYTF. The CDR3 coding sequence is TGTGCCAGCATCCAAGACAGGATTGGATATGGCTACACCTTC.

This clone was found once. This chain connects TRBV20-1 to TRBJ2-5, with a weak D call TRBD2 (5 bases). V lost 2 bases to trimming and J lost 5 bases, with 6 bases between them. Germline V CDR1 and CDR2: DFQATT, SNEGSKA (reference sequence). CDR3 length equals 11 residues. The CDR3 bases are TGCAGTGCTAGAAGCGGTGAGACCCAGTACTTC. It encodes CSARSGETQYF.

The chain links TRBV5-1 to TRBJ2-1, with 11 bases lining up with TRBD2. Germline CDR1 and CDR2: SGHRS and YFSETQ. With 3 bases clipped from V and 0 bases from J, the junction kept 2 bases outside the gene matches. The CDR3 has 16 amino acids. For the CDR3, the DNA is TGCGCCAGCAGCTCTAGCGGGGGGAGCTCCTACAATGAGCAGTTCTTC. Residues: CASSSSGGSSYNEQFF.